This TCR beta chain was retrieved from a study of T cell responses to AZD1222 COVID-19 vaccine. The CDR3 has 13 amino acids. CDR1 is SGHRS and CDR2 is YFSETQ in the germline V gene. Trimming shortened V by 4 bases and J by 7 bases, and 12 bases separated the two germline ends. Worth noting for this clone: Antigen: not known.

The assay was immunoSEQ multiplex PCR, and TCRdb's table has in-frame clones only and misses some. The data hold more than 150,000 clones, with around nine tenths observed a single time. Study observations and caveats: Scientists sampled the repertoires only once the peak T cell response had passed. Donors were largely white British and mainly female; clonal diversity was possibly underestimated. With two AZD1222 doses given, Spike-specific TCR breadth and depth both rose. Per reports, nearly half of all spike-specific TCRs target regions that are unmutated in variants.

The J gene is TRBJ1-5, the V gene TRBV5-1; D is unclear. This TCR was recovered from an adult who received the AZD1222 COVID-19 vaccine. Material: peripheral blood, obtained 28 days after the second AZD1222 dose. CDR3 in DNA: TGCGCCAGCAGCCCCTTTGCGGGCCAGCCCCAGCATTTT. As protein: CASSPFAGQPQHF.